The next 3 T cell receptor beta chains were all read from a single sample in a study of identifying expanded T cells in peripheral blood. Produced via immunoSEQ multiplex PCR; TCRdb's table is partial and in-frame only. The sample has 75,000 to 90,000 clones, 85% to 90% seen once. Sequencing was carried out using blood. The receptor source for this set is a person aged 18-70 years in good health.

The chain is built from TRBV6-4 and TRBJ1-1, with TRBD1 matching 7 bases. Germline CDR1 and CDR2: MRHNA and SNTAGT. The CDR3 spans 14 residues. The trim removed 7 bases at V and 4 bases at J, leaving 9 bases unmatched. CDR3 sequence reads: CASKAVQGSTEAFF. Written as DNA, the CDR3 is TGTGCCAGCAAGGCTGTACAGGGGAGCACTGAAGCTTTCTTT.

The chain joins TRBV30 to TRBJ2-7; the D gene is possibly TRBD1 (6 bases). The V and J ends lost 5 bases and 3 bases respectively, with 23 bases between them. Germline CDR1 reads GTSNPN; CDR2 reads SVGIG (reference sequence). The CDR3 runs to 16 residues. CDR3 loop: CAWGFPGHLWGYEQYF. The CDR3 DNA is TGTGCCTGGGGGTTCCCGGGACATCTGTGGGGCTACGAGCAGTACTTC.

CDR3 bases: TGTGCCAGCAGTGGGACTGAGAACACTGAAGCTTTCTTT. It specifies CASSGTENTEAFF. The chain uses TRBV6-5 and TRBJ1-1, with D maybe TRBD1 (5 bases). The germline V gene encodes CDR1 MNHEY and CDR2 SVGAGI. The CDR3 is 13 amino acids. The V end lost 5 bases, the J end lost 1 base, and 8 bases lay between the germline ends.